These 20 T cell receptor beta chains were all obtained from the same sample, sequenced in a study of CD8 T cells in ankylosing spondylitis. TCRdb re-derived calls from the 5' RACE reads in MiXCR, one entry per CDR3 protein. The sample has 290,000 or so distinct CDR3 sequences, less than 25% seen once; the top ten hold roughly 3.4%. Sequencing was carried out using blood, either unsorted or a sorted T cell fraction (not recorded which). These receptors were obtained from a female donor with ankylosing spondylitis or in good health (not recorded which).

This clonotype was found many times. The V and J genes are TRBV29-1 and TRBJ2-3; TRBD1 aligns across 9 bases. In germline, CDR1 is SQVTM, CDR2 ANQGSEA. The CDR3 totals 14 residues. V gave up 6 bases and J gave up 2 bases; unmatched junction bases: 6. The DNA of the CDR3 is TGCAGCGTGAGGGGACAGGGACACACAGATACGCAGTATTTT. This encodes CSVRGQGHTDTQYF.

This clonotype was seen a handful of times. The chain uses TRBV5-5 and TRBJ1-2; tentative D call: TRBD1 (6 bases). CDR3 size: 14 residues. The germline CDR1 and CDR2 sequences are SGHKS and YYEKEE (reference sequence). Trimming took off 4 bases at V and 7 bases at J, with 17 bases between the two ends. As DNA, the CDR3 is TGTGCCAGCAGCCTGACCCTAACAGGGTCTGGCTACACCTTC. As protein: CASSLTLTGSGYTF.

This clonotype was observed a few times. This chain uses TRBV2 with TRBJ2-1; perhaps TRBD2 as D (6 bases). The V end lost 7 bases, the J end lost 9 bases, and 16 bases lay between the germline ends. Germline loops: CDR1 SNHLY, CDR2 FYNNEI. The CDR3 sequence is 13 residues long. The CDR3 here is CASKGTGGVEQFF. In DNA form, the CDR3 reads TGTGCCAGCAAGGGGACTGGAGGCGTTGAGCAGTTCTTC.

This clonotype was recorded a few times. CDR3: CASSVGGTGGNTIYF. CDR3 nucleotides: TGTGCCAGCAGCGTAGGAGGGACAGGCGGAAACACCATATATTTT. The chain has TRBV9 and TRBJ1-3, with 8 positions matching TRBD1. Trimming removed 0 bases from V and 4 bases from J; junction bases left unmatched: 3. Germline-derived CDR1 and CDR2 are SGDLS and YYNGEE. The CDR3 is 15 amino acids. Full variable domain (remainder filled in from reference TRBV9 and TRBJ1-3): DSGVTQTPKHLITATGQRVTLRCSPRSGDLSVYWYQQSLDQGLQFLIQYYNGEERAKGNILERFSAQQFPDLHSELNLSSLELGDSALYFCASSVGGTGGNTIYFGEGSWLTVV.

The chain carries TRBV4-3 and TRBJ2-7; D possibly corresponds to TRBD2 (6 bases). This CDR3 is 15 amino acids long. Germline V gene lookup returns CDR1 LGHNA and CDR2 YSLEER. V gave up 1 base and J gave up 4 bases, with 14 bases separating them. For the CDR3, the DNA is TGCGCCAGCAGCCAAGGCCCGGGAGTCAATTACGAGCAGTACTTC. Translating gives CASSQGPGVNYEQYF.

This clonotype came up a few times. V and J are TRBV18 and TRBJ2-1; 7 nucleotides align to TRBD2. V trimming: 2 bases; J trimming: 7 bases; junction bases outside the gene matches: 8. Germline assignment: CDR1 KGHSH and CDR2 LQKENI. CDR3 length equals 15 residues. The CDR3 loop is CASSPGLAERNEQFF. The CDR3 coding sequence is TGTGCCAGCTCACCAGGGCTAGCGGAGAGAAATGAGCAGTTCTTC.

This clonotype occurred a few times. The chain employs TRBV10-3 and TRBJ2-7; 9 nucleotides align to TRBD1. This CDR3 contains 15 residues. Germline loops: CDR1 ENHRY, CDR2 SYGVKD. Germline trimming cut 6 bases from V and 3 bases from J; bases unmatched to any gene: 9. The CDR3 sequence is CAISNGQGIYYEQYF. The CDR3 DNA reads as TGTGCCATCAGCAATGGACAGGGGATTTACTACGAGCAGTACTTC.

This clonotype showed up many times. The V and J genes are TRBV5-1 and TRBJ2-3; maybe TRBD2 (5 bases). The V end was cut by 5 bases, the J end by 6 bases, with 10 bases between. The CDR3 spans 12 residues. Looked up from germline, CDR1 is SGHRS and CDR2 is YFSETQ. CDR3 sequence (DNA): TGCGCCAGCAGGACCGGAGGCGATACGCAGTATTTT. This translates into CASRTGGDTQYF.

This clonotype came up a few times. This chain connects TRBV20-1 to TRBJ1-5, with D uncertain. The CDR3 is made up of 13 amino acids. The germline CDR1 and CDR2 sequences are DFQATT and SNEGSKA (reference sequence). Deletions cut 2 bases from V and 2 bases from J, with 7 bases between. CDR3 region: CSARLDRNQPQHF. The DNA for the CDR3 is TGCAGTGCTAGACTTGACCGCAATCAGCCCCAGCATTTT.

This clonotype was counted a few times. The CDR3 here is CASSFGTGYTDTQYF. Written as DNA, the CDR3 is TGTGCCAGCAGCTTCGGGACAGGGTACACAGATACGCAGTATTTT. The chain couples TRBV7-2 to TRBJ2-3; 9 nucleotides agree with TRBD1. This CDR3 region has 15 residues. Germline CDR1 reads SGHTA; CDR2 reads FQGNSA. V lost 3 bases to trimming and J lost 2 bases; unmatched junction nucleotides: 3.

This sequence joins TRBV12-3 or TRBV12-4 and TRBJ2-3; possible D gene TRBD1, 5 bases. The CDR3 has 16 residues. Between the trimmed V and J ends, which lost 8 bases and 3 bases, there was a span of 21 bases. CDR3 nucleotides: TGTGCCAGCCATCCAAACACCCAGGGCGGAACAGATACGCAGTATTTT. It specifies CASHPNTQGGTDTQYF.

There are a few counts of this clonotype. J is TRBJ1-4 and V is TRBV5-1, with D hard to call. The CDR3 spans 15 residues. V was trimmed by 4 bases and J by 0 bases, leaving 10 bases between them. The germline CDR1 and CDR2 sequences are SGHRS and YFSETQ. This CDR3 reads CASSPVVATNEKLFF. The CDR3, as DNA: TGCGCCAGCAGCCCGGTAGTTGCAACTAATGAAAAACTGTTTTTT.

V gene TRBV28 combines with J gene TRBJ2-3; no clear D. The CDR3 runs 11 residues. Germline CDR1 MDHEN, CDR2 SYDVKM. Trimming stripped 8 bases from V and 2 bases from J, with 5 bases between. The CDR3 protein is CASGYTDTQYF. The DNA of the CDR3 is TGTGCCAGCGGCTACACAGATACGCAGTATTTT.

CDR3 sequence (DNA): TGTGCCACCAAGGGTGGTAATATTGACTCACCCCTCCACTTT. Translating it yields CATKGGNIDSPLHF. The V gene is TRBV10-3, the J gene TRBJ1-6; D unresolved. Between the trimmed V and J ends, which lost 10 bases and 10 bases, there was a span of 20 bases. The CDR3 has 14 amino acids. Germline assignment: CDR1 ENHRY and CDR2 SYGVKD.

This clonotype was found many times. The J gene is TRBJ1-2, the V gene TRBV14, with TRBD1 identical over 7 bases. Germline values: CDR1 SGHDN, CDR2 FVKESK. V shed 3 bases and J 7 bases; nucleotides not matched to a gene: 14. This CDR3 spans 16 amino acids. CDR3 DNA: TGTGCCAGCAGCCAGGCCCCGGCAGGGGGTTTTTTTGGCTACACCTTC. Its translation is CASSQAPAGGFFGYTF.

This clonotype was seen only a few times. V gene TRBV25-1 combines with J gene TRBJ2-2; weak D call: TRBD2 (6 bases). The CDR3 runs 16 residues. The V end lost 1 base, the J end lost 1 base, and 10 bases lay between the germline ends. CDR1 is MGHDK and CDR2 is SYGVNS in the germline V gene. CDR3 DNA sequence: TGTGCCAGCAGTGAATGGGGAGGACAGAACACCGGGGAGCTGTTTTTT. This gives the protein CASSEWGGQNTGELFF.

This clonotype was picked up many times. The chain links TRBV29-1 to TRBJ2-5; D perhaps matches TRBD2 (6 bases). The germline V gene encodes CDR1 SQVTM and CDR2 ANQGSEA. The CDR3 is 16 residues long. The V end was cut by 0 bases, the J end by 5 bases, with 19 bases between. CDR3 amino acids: CSVEDPPGGSFETQYF. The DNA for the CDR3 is TGCAGCGTTGAAGATCCACCCGGAGGGTCCTTCGAGACCCAGTACTTC.

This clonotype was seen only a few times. The CDR3: CASTWDGRGTEAFF. CDR3 in DNA: TGCGCCAGCACCTGGGACGGGAGGGGCACTGAAGCTTTCTTT. This chain connects TRBV5-1 to TRBJ1-1; the D gene is possibly TRBD1 (5 bases). The CDR3 extends over 14 amino acids. Trimming took 6 bases from V and 4 from J, leaving 16 bases between them. Germline lookup yields CDR1 SGHRS and CDR2 YFSETQ. The full variable domain, completed using reference TRBV5-1 and TRBJ1-1, is KAGVTQTPRYLIKTRGQQVTLSCSPISGHRSVSWYQQTPGQGLQFLFEYFSETQRNKGNFPGRFSGRQFSNSRSEMNVSTLELGDSALYLCASTWDGRGTEAFFGQGTRLTVV.

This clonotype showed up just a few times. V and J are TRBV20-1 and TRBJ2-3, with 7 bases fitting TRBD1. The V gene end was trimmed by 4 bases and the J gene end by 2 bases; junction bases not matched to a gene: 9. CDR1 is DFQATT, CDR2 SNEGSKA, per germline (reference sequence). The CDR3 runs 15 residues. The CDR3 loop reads CSATDREWYTDTQYF. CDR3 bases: TGCAGTGCTACTGACAGGGAATGGTACACAGATACGCAGTATTTT.

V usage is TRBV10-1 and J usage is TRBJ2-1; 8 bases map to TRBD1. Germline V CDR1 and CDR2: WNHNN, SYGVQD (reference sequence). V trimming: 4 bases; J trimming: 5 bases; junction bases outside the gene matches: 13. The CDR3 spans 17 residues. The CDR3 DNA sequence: TGCGCCAGCAGTGGAGGACAGGGCTGGGATTTGAACAATGAGCAGTTCTTC. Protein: CASSGGQGWDLNNEQFF.